These T cell receptor beta chains were read from a single sample in a study of regulatory T cells in long-lasting Graves disease. TCRdb itself ran the multiplex PCR reads through MiXCR, one entry per CDR3 protein. The table has approximately 560,000 distinct CDR3 sequences, 16% seen once. The sample was also reused in another study, on T cells in Graves' hyperthyroidism and ophthalmopathy.

Sequenced material: peripheral blood mononuclear cells (PBMCs), taken at new diagnosis, from a patient treated with antithyroid drugs. The source of these receptors is a man younger than 30 with Graves disease. Each CDR3 is given with its conserved first and last residue. The D gene is left open where the match is weak. Clone size is stated in some rows and not others, as once, few, many or a class when expanded.

few	TRBV20-1	TRBJ2-1	.	CSAPTTNQFPQFF	TGCAGTGCTCCAACGACAAACCAATTCCCCCAGTTCTTC
few	TRBV19	TRBJ1-3	.	CASSATRTTSGNTIYF	TGTGCCAGTAGTGCGACCCGCACAACCTCTGGAAACACCATATATTTT
many	TRBV3-1	TRBJ2-5	.	CASSQPPQETQYF	TGTGCCAGCAGCCAACCGCCCCAAGAGACCCAGTACTTC
.	TRBV20-1	TRBJ2-2	TRBD2	CSARVPGEGNIGELFF	TGCAGTGCTAGAGTCCCGGGGGAGGGTAACATCGGGGAGCTGTTTTTT
many	TRBV6-1	TRBJ1-6	.	CASGDVSITLHF	TGTGCCAGCGGGGACGTCTCAATCACCCTCCACTTT
many	TRBV27	TRBJ2-1	TRBD2	CASSFSLAGEQFF	TGTGCCAGCAGTTTCTCACTAGCGGGTGAGCAGTTCTTC
many	TRBV2	TRBJ2-7	TRBD2	CASILAGIYEQYF	TGTGCCAGCATCCTAGCGGGGATCTACGAGCAGTACTTC
.	TRBV20-1	TRBJ2-5	TRBD2	CSARARLAGDQETQYF	TGCAGTGCTAGAGCTCGACTAGCGGGGGATCAAGAGACCCAGTACTTC
many	TRBV7-9	TRBJ2-7	TRBD2	CASSLIVRGTYEQYF	TGTGCCAGCAGCTTGATAGTGCGGGGGACCTACGAGCAGTACTTC
many	TRBV28	TRBJ2-3	.	CASSTQDTQYF	TGTGCCAGCTCCACTCAGGATACGCAGTATTTT
.	TRBV9	TRBJ2-7	.	CATQPDRFRPYEQYF	TGTGCCACTCAACCTGACAGATTTAGACCCTACGAGCAGTACTTC
.	TRBV30	TRBJ1-2	.	CAWSGGAGGYTF	TGTGCCTGGAGCGGGGGGGCGGGAGGCTACACCTTC
.	TRBV6-5	TRBJ2-3	TRBD2	CASSYGGSGSDDTDTQYF	TGTGCCAGCAGTTACGGGGGTAGCGGGAGCGACGACACAGATACGCAGTATTTT
many	TRBV5-6	TRBJ1-5	.	CASSLYREGQPQHF	TGTGCCAGCAGCTTGTACAGGGAGGGTCAGCCCCAGCATTTT
few	TRBV12-5	TRBJ1-2	.	CASGLVPSGYEGNYGYTF	TGTGCTAGTGGTTTGGTCCCTAGCGGTTATGAGGGAAACTATGGCTACACCTTC
.	TRBV20-1	TRBJ2-7	.	CSAREEDSSSSYEQYF	TGCAGTGCTAGAGAGGAGGACTCCTCGAGCTCCTACGAGCAGTACTTC
many	TRBV11-3	TRBJ2-2	.	CASSSRDAPGELFF	TGTGCCAGCAGCTCCCGGGACGCACCCGGGGAGCTGTTTTTT
few	TRBV10-3	TRBJ1-3	TRBD1	CAISESTGTGNTIYF	TGTGCCATCAGTGAGTCGACAGGGACTGGAAACACCATATATTTT
few	TRBV4-1	TRBJ1-5	TRBD1	CASSEITGTGDQPQHF	TGCGCCAGCAGCGAAATAACCGGGACAGGGGACCAGCCCCAGCATTTT
many	TRBV30	TRBJ1-2	.	CAWGLYGYTF	TGTGCCTGGGGGCTCTATGGCTACACCTTC
many	TRBV6-2/TRBV6-3	TRBJ2-5	.	CASSYETVGETQYF	TGTGCCAGCAGTTACGAGACAGTTGGAGAGACCCAGTACTTC
many	TRBV12-3/TRBV12-4	TRBJ1-1	.	CASSTGFGVNTEAFF	TGTGCCAGCAGCACAGGGTTTGGGGTGAACACTGAAGCTTTCTTT
few	TRBV28	TRBJ2-3	.	CASSPRDSGLTDTQYF	TGTGCCAGCAGTCCCCGGGATAGCGGCCTCACAGATACGCAGTATTTT
.	TRBV6-1	TRBJ1-2	TRBD1	CASSEVTGPWYGYTF	TGTGCCAGCAGTGAAGTGACAGGGCCTTGGTATGGCTACACCTTC
many	TRBV5-4	TRBJ2-1	TRBD2	CASSPSGRGSYNEQFF	TGTGCCAGCAGCCCCAGCGGGAGAGGCTCCTACAATGAGCAGTTCTTC
few	TRBV28	TRBJ2-7	.	CASSLGRLQQYF	TGTGCCAGCAGTTTAGGCAGGTTACAGCAGTACTTC
many	TRBV27	TRBJ2-7	TRBD1	CASSSPWTGAYEQYF	TGTGCCAGCAGTTCTCCGTGGACAGGGGCCTACGAGCAGTACTTC
many	TRBV6-2/TRBV6-3	TRBJ2-7	.	CASSEEAYSYEQYF	TGTGCCAGCAGTGAAGAAGCCTACTCCTACGAGCAGTACTTC
few	TRBV27	TRBJ2-6	.	CASSPFRVGGANVLTF	TGTGCCAGCAGTCCATTCAGGGTTGGTGGGGCCAACGTCCTGACTTTC
.	TRBV7-9	TRBJ2-1	.	CASSLTRGSYNEQFF	TGTGCCAGCAGCTTAACTAGGGGCTCCTACAATGAGCAGTTCTTC
many	TRBV5-1	TRBJ2-7	.	CASSLFPDMSSYEQYF	TGCGCCAGCAGCTTGTTTCCGGATATGAGCTCCTACGAGCAGTACTTC
many	TRBV10-3	TRBJ2-5	.	CAISGTEGVGETQYF	TGTGCCATCAGTGGGACTGAGGGGGTCGGAGAGACCCAGTACTTC
few	TRBV18	TRBJ1-1	.	CASSPQGGWNTEAFF	TGTGCCAGCTCACCCCAGGGCGGATGGAACACTGAAGCTTTCTTT
.	TRBV6-4	TRBJ1-2	TRBD1	CASSYSFRGRNYGYTF	TGTGCCAGCAGTTACTCCTTCAGGGGGCGCAACTATGGCTACACCTTC
.	TRBV5-1	TRBJ2-3	.	CASSDGTSTDTQYF	TGCGCCAGCAGCGACGGTACTAGCACAGATACGCAGTATTTT
many	TRBV2	TRBJ2-1	TRBD2	CASSASGSRNEQFF	TGTGCCAGCAGTGCTAGCGGGAGTAGAAATGAGCAGTTCTTC
.	TRBV2	TRBJ2-7	.	CASSEDEGISYEQYF	TGTGCCAGCAGTGAAGATGAGGGAATCTCCTACGAGCAGTACTTC
few	TRBV20-1	TRBJ2-1	TRBD2	CSARARAGGWGEQFF	TGCAGTGCTAGAGCTAGAGCGGGAGGATGGGGCGAGCAGTTCTTC
few	TRBV5-8	TRBJ1-5	.	CASSHGLEYSNQPQHF	TGTGCCAGCAGCCATGGGCTTGAGTATAGCAATCAGCCCCAGCATTTT
many	TRBV6-1	TRBJ1-4	.	CASSEDGRTDEKLFF	TGTGCCAGCAGTGAAGATGGGAGGACAGATGAAAAACTGTTTTTT
few	TRBV7-3	TRBJ2-7	.	CASSPKDVRRGEQYF	TGTGCCAGCAGCCCTAAGGATGTAAGGAGGGGCGAGCAGTACTTC
few	TRBV29-1	TRBJ2-5	TRBD1	CSVRGLGETQYF	TGCAGCGTCAGGGGGCTAGGAGAGACCCAGTACTTC
many	TRBV6-2/TRBV6-3	TRBJ2-1	.	CASSYGGTAYNEQFF	TGTGCCAGCAGTTATGGCGGGACCGCCTACAATGAGCAGTTCTTC
many	TRBV28	TRBJ2-3	TRBD2	CASRPPLAGDGADTQYF	TGTGCCAGCAGACCCCCCCTAGCGGGAGATGGAGCAGATACGCAGTATTTT
.	TRBV11-2	TRBJ1-5	.	CASSLVKNPSNQPQHF	TGTGCCAGCAGCTTAGTAAAGAACCCCTCAAATCAGCCCCAGCATTTT